This TCR beta chain derives from a study of cytomegalovirus exposure and HLA in healthy donors. The wider study: Among the approximately 410 genotyped donors, more than 70% were placed in the Caucasian-associated ancestry cluster.

This clone showed up just a few times. Its cognate antigen is unknown. The length of the CDR3 is 16 residues. The V end was cut by 0 bases, the J end by 5 bases, with 17 bases between. Germline V CDR1 and CDR2: SGDLS, YYNGEE. The PCR had 60 Vbeta and 13 Jbeta primers. Sequencing used immunoSEQ multiplex PCR; TCRdb keeps in-frame clones, though not all of them. The repertoire holds 150,000 to 200,000 clones, about four fifths seen once, with less than 15% in the top ten. General study results and limits: About 87% or about 30% of the time was how often most TCR beta V segments were productive, according to an earlier analysis.

The TCR comes from a woman between 50 and 59 years old in good health and CMV-seronegative. Sequencing was done on a sample of PBMCs. The V call is TRBV9, the J call TRBJ1-1; D possibly corresponds to TRBD1 (6 bases). The CDR3: CASSVATGGGRTEAFF. The CDR3 bases are TGTGCCAGCAGCGTAGCTACGGGAGGGGGTCGGACTGAAGCTTTCTTT.